This passage covers 8 T cell receptor beta chains from one sample sequenced in a study of monozygotic twins with cystic fibrosis. The protocol was immunoSEQ multiplex PCR, while the TCRdb copy is restricted to in-frame clones and leaves out a portion. The sample shows about 26,000 clones, 95% to 97% of them seen only once. Sequencing was done on a sample of blood. The receptors originated from a girl under 10 years old with cystic fibrosis.

The chain employs TRBV12-5 and TRBJ2-3, with D perhaps TRBD1 or TRBD2 (5 bases each). The length of the CDR3 is 13 residues. The V and J ends lost 7 bases and 4 bases respectively, with 12 bases between them. Germline-derived CDR1 and CDR2 are LGHNT and FRNRAP. CDR3 DNA: TGTGCTAGTGCACAATGGGACGCAGATACGCAGTATTTT. Protein sequence: CASAQWDADTQYF.

The chain has TRBV4-1 and TRBJ1-5; TRBD1 might be the D (6 bases). Per the germline V gene, CDR1 is MGHRA and CDR2 is YSYEKL. The V end lost 0 bases, the J end lost 6 bases, and 15 bases lay between the germline ends. The CDR3 extends over 16 amino acids. The CDR3 reads CASSQDPGQSVQPQHF. The CDR3 DNA reads TGCGCCAGCAGCCAAGACCCGGGACAAAGTGTTCAGCCCCAGCATTTT.

This sequence joins TRBV5-1 and TRBJ2-1; 7 bases agree with TRBD2. V was pared by 0 bases and J by 6 bases, with 3 bases of the junction left unmatched. CDR3 size: 14 residues. Germline values: CDR1 SGHRS, CDR2 YFSETQ. The CDR3 is CASSLAGTINEQFF. The CDR3 region has the DNA TGCGCCAGCAGCTTGGCCGGGACTATCAATGAGCAGTTCTTC.

The V and J genes are TRBV5-1 and TRBJ2-5, with TRBD2 identical over 12 bases. Germline CDR1 is SGHRS and CDR2 is YFSETQ. This CDR3 region has 16 residues. V lost 0 bases to trimming and J lost 2 bases; unmatched junction nucleotides: 2. The CDR3 nucleotides read TGCGCCAGCAGCTTGGCTAGCGGGAGGGTACAAGAGACCCAGTACTTC. Translation gives CASSLASGRVQETQYF.

The chain is built from TRBV7-9 and TRBJ1-1, with D maybe TRBD1 (6 bases). CDR3 length: 14 residues. Between the trimmed V and J ends, which lost 7 bases and 3 bases, there was a span of 15 bases. The V gene's germline CDR1 is SEHNR and CDR2 FQNEAQ (reference sequence). In nucleotides, the CDR3 is TGTGCCAGCATCCTCAGGGAGGGGGACACTGAAGCTTTCTTT. Translating it yields CASILREGDTEAFF.

The chain links TRBV9 to TRBJ2-3, with no clear D. The V gene's germline CDR1 is SGDLS and CDR2 YYNGEE. V was trimmed by 4 bases and J by 0 bases, leaving 6 bases between them. The CDR3 totals 13 residues. The CDR3 DNA reads TGTGCCAGCAGCCTCCAAAGCACAGATACGCAGTATTTT. Translating it yields CASSLQSTDTQYF.

The rearrangement joins TRBV28 to TRBJ1-2; D may be TRBD1 (5 bases). The CDR3 runs to 12 residues. Per germline, CDR1 MDHEN and CDR2 SYDVKM. The germline V and J ends were trimmed by 5 bases and 8 bases, with 12 bases remaining between them. CDR3 sequence (DNA): TGTGCCAGCAGTCAGACGGGGGGAGGCTACACCTTC. Translation: CASSQTGGGYTF.

The CDR3 protein is CASSEQGGSYEQYF. The CDR3 nucleotides read TGTGCCAGCAGTGAGCAGGGTGGCAGCTACGAGCAGTACTTC. The rearrangement links TRBV6-4 to TRBJ2-7; D perhaps matches TRBD1 (5 bases). Trimming left V 3 bases short and J 3 bases short, with 12 bases between. Germline-derived CDR1 and CDR2 are MRHNA and SNTAGT. This CDR3 is 14 amino acids long.